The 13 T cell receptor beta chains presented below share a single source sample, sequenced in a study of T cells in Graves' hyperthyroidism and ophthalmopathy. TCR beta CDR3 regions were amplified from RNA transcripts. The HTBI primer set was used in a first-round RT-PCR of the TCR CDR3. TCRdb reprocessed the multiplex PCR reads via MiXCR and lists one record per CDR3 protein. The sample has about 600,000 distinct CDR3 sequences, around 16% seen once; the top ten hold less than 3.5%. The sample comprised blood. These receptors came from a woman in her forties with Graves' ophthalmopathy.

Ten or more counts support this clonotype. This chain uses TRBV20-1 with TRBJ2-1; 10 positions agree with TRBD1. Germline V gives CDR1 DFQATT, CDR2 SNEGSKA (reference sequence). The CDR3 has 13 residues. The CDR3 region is CTTPGQGRNEQFF. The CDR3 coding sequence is TGCACCACTCCGGGACAGGGGCGTAATGAGCAGTTCTTC.

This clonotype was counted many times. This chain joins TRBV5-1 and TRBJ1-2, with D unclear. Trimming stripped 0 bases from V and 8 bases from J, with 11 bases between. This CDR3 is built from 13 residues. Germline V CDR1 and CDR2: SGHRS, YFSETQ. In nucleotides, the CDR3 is TGCGCCAGCAGCTTGGAATCGGGTTTCGGCTACACCTTC. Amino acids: CASSLESGFGYTF.

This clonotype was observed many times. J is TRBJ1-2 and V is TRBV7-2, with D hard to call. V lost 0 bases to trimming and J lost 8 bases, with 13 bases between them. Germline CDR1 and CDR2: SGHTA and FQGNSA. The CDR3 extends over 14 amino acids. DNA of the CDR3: TGTGCCAGCAGCTTAGCTGGGTTGGATGACGGCTACACCTTC. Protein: CASSLAGLDDGYTF.

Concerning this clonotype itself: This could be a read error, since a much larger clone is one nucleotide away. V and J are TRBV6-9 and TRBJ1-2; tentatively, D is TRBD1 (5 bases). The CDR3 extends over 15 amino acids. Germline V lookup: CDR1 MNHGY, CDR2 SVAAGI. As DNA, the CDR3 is TGTGCCAGCAGTTACCCCCCTCGGGGGAACTATGGCAACACCTTC. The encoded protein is CASSYPPRGNYGNTF.

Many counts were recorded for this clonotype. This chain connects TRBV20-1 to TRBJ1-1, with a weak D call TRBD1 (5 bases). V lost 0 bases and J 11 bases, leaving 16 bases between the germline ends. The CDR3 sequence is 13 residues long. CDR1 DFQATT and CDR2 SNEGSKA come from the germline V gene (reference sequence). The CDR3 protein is CSARDQLGQMAFF. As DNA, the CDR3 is TGCAGTGCTAGAGATCAACTGGGGCAGATGGCTTTCTTT.

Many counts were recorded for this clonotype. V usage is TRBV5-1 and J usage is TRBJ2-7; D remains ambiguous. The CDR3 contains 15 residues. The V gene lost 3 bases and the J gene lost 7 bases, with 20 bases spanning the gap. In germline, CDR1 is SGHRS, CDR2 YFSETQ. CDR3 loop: CASSSDPGPKAEQYF. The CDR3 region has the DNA TGCGCCAGCAGCTCCGATCCAGGCCCGAAGGCGGAGCAGTACTTC.

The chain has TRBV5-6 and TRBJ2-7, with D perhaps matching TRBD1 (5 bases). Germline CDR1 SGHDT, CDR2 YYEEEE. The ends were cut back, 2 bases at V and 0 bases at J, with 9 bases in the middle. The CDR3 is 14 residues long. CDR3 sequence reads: CASSLWTYSYEQYF. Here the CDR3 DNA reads TGTGCCAGCAGCTTATGGACATACTCCTACGAGCAGTACTTC.

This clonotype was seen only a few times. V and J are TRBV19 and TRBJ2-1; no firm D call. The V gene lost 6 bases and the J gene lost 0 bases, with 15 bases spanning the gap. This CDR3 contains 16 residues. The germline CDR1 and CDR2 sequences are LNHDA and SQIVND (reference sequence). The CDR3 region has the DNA TGTGCCAGTAGCCCTACGAGCCAGAGCTCCTACAATGAGCAGTTCTTC. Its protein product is CASSPTSQSSYNEQFF. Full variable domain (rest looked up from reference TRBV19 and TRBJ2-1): DGGITQSPKYLFRKEGQNVTLSCEQNLNHDAMYWYRQDPGQGLRLIYYSQIVNDFQKGDIAEGYSVSREKKESFPLTVTSAQKNPTAFYLCASSPTSQSSYNEQFFGPGTRLTVL.

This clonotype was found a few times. The CDR3 loop reads CSARPIGTEINSPLHF. CDR3 coding DNA: TGCAGTGCTAGACCTATCGGGACAGAAATTAATTCACCCCTCCACTTT. The gene calls are TRBV20-1 and TRBJ1-6, with 7 bases aligning to TRBD1. The CDR3 is 16 amino acids. Germline V gene lookup returns CDR1 DFQATT and CDR2 SNEGSKA (reference sequence). J lost 6 bases, V lost 2 bases, and 10 bases had no gene match.

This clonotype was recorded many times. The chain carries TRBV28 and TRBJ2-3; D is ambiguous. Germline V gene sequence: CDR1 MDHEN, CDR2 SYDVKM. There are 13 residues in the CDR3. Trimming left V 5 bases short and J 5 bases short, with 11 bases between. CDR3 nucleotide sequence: TGTGCCAGCAGTCCCCTCTATGGAGATACGCAGTATTTT. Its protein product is CASSPLYGDTQYF. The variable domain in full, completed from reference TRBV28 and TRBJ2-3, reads DVKVTQSSRYLVKRTGEKVFLECVQDMDHENMFWYRQDPGLGLRLIYFSYDVKMKEKGDIPEGYSVSREKKERFSLILESASTNQTSMYLCASSPLYGDTQYFGPGTRLTVL.

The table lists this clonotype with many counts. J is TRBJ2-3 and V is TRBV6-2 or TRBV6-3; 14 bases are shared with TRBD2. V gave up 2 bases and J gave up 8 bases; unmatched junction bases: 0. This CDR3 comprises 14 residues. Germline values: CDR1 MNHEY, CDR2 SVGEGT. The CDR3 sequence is CASSYGTSGSTQYF. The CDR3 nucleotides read TGTGCCAGCAGTTACGGGACTAGCGGGAGTACGCAGTATTTT.

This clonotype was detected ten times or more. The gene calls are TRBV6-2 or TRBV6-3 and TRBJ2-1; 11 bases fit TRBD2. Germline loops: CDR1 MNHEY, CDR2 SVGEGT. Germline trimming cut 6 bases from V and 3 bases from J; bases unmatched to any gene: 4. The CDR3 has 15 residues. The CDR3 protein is CASRIAGGYYNEQFF. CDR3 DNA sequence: TGTGCCAGCAGGATAGCGGGGGGGTACTACAATGAGCAGTTCTTC.

CDR3 in DNA: TGTGCCAGCAGGCCTGGACTAGCCTTCTACGAGCAGTACTTC. This codes for CASRPGLAFYEQYF. The gene calls are TRBV2 and TRBJ2-7; 8 nucleotides align to TRBD2. CDR1 is SNHLY, CDR2 FYNNEI, per germline. The CDR3 totals 14 residues. V gave up 6 bases and J gave up 3 bases; unmatched junction bases: 7.